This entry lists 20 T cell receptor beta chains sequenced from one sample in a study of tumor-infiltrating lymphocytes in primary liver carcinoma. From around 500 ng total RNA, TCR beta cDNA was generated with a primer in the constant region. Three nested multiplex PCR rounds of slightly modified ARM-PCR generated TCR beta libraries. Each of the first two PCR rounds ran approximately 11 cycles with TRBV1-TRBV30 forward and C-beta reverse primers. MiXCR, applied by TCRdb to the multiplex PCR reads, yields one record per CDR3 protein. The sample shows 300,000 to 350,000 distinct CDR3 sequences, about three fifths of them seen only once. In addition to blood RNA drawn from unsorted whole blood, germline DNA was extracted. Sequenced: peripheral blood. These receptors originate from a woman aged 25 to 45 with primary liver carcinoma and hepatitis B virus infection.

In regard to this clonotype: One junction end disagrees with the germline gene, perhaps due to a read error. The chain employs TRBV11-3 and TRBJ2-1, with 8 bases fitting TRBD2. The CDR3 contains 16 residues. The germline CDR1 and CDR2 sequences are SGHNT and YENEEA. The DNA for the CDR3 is TGTGCCAGCAGCTTCTCCAGCGGGAGCTCCTACATTGAGCAGTTCTTC. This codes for CASSFSSGSSYIEQFF.

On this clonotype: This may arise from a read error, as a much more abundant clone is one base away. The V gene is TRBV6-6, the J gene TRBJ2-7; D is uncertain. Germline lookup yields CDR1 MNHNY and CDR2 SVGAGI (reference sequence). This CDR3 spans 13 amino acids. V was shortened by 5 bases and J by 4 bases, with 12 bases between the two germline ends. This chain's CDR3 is CASSAPMGYEQYF. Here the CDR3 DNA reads TGTGCCAGCAGTGCACCGATGGGTTACGAGCAGTACTTC.

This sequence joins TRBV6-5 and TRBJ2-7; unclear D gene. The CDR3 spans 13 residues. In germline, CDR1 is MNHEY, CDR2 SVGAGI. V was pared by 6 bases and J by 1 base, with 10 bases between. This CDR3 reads CASRPRLSYEQYF. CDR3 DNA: TGTGCCAGCAGACCCAGGCTATCCTACGAGCAGTACTTC.

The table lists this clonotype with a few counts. The CDR3 loop is CASSQGGGGTEAFF. The CDR3 DNA follows: TGTGCCAGCAGCCAGGGGGGGGGCGGGACTGAAGCTTTCTTT. The V and J genes are TRBV7-8 and TRBJ1-1; 7 bases map to TRBD1. The germline CDR1 and CDR2 sequences are SGHVS and FQNEAQ. This CDR3 is built from 14 residues. The trim removed 5 bases at V and 5 bases at J, leaving 8 bases unmatched. Complete variable domain (other parts from reference TRBV7-8 and TRBJ1-1): GAGVSQSPRYKVAKRGQDVALRCDPISGHVSLFWYQQALGQGPEFLTYFQNEAQLDKSGLPSDRFFAERPEGSVSTLKIQRTQQEDSAVYLCASSQGGGGTEAFFGQGTRLTVV.

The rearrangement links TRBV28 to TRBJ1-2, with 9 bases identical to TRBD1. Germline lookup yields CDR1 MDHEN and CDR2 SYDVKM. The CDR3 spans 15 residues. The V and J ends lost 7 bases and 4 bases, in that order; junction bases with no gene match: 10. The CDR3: CASTDPGQGVYGYTF. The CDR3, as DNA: TGTGCCAGCACCGATCCGGGACAGGGTGTCTATGGCTACACCTTC.

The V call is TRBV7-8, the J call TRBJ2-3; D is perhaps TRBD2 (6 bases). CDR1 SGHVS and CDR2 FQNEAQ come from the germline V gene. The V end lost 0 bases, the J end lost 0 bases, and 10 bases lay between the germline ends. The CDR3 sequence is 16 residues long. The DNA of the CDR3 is TGTGCCAGCAGCTTAGCGATGGGGGGTAGCACAGATACGCAGTATTTT. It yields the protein CASSLAMGGSTDTQYF.

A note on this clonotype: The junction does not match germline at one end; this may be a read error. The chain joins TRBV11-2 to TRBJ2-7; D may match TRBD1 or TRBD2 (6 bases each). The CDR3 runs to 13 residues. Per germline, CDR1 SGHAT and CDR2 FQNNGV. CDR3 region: CVSQGGGVYEQCF. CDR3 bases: TGTGTCAGCCAAGGAGGGGGTGTATACGAGCAGTGCTTC.

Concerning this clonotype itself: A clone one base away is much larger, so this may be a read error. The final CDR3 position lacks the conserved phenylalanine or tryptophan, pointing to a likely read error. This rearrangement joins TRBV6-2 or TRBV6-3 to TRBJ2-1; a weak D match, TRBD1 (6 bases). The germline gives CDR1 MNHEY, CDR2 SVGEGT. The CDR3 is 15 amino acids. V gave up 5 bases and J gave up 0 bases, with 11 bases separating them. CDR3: CASSNNRVSYNEQFL. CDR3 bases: TGTGCCAGCAGTAACAACAGGGTCTCCTACAATGAGCAGTTCCTC.

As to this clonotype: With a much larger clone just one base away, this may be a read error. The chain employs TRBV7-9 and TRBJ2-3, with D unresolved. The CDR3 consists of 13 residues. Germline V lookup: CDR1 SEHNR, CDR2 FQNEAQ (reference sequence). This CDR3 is CVSSLSGSSSQYF. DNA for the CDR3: TGTGTCAGCAGCTTAAGTGGGTCTTCATCGCAGTATTTT.

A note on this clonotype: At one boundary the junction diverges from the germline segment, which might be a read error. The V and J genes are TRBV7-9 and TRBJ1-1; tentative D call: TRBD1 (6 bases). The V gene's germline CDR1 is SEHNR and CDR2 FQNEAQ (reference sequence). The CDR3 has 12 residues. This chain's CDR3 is CVSSPQGTEAFF. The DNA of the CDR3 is TGTGTCAGCAGCCCACAGGGCACTGAAGCTTTCTTT.

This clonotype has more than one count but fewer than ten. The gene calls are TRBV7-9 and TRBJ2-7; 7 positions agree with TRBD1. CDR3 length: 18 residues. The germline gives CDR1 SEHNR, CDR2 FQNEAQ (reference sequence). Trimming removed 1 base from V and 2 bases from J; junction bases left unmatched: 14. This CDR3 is CASSLVTATGPQTYEQYF. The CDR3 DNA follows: TGTGCCAGCAGCTTAGTAACCGCGACAGGGCCCCAAACCTACGAGCAGTACTTC.

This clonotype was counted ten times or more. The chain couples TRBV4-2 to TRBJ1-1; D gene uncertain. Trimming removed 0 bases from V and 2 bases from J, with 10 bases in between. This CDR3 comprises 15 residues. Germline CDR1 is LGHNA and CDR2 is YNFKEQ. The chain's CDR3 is CASSQDLQPNTEAFF. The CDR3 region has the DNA TGTGCCAGCAGCCAAGATTTACAGCCAAACACTGAAGCTTTCTTT.

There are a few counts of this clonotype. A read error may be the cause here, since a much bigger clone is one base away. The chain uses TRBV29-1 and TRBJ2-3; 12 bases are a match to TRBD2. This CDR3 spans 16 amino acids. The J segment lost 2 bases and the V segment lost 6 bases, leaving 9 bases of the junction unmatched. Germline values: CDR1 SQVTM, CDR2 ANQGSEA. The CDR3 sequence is CSVTRLAGASTDTQYF. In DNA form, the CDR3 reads TGCAGCGTCACTCGACTAGCGGGAGCCTCCACAGATACGCAGTATTTT.

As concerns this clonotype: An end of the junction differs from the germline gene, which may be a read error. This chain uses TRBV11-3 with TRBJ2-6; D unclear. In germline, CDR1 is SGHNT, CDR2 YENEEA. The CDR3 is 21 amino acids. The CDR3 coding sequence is TGTGCCAGCAGCTTAGATCAGATCCGGCCTAACGGTAGCTCTGGCGCCAACGTCCTGACTTTC. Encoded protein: CASSLDQIRPNGSSGANVLTF. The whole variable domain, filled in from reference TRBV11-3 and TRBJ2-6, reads EAGVVQSPRYKIIEKKQPVAFWCNPISGHNTLYWYLQNLGQGPELLIRYENEEAVDDSQLPKDRFSAERLKGVDSTLKIQPAELGDSAVYLCASSLDQIRPNGSSGANVLTFGAGSRLTVL.

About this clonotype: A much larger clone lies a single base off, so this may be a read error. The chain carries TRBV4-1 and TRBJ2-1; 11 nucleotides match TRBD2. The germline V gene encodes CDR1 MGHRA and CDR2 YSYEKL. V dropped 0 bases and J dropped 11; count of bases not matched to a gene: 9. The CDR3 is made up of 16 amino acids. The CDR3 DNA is TGCGCCAGCAGCCAAGATTGGGGACTAGCGGCGAATAAGCAGTTCTTC. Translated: CASSQDWGLAANKQFF.

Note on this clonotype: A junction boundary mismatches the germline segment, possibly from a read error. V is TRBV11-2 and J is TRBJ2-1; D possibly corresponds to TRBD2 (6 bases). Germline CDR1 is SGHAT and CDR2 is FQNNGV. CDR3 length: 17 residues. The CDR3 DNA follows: TGTGCCAGCAGTTTAGGTCTAGCGTTCAACTCCTACAATGAGCAGTTCTTC. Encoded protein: CASSLGLAFNSYNEQFF.

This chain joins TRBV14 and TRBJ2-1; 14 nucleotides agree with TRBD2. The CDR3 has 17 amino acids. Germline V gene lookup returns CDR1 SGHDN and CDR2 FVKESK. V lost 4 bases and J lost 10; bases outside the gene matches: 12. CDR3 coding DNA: TGTGCCAGCAGCCTCCAATGGGGGACTAGCGGGAGTCGGGAGCAGTTCTTC. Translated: CASSLQWGTSGSREQFF.

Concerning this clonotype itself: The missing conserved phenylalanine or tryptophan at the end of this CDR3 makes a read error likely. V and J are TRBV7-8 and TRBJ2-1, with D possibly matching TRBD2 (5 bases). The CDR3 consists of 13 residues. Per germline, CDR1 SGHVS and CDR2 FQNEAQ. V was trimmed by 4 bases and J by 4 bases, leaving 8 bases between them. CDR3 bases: TGTGCCAGCAGCTCTGGACTGTACAATGAGCAGTTCCTC. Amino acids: CASSSGLYNEQFL.

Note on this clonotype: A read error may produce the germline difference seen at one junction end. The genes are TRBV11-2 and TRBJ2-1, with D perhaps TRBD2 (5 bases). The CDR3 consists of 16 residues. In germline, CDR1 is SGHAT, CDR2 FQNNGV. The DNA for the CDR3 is TGTGCCAGCAGCCCACCAGGAAGAGCGAGAGGAGGCGAGCAATTCTTC. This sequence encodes CASSPPGRARGGEQFF.

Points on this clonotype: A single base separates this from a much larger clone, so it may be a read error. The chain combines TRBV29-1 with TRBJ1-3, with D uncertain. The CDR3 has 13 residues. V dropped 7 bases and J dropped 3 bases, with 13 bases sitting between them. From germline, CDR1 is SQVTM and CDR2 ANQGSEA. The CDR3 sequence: CSAPAGGGNTIYF. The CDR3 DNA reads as TGCAGCGCCCCAGCCGGAGGTGGAAACACCATATATTTT.